The clone carrying this T cell receptor beta chain appeared many times. Its target is not known. These data originate in a study of T cells in Graves' hyperthyroidism and ophthalmopathy. Study-wide results and limits: Blood held most thyroid clonotypes expanded above 0.001 frequency.

The TCR beta CDR3 regions underwent amplification using RNA transcripts as the source. With the HTBI primer set, the TCR CDR3 went through a first round of RT-PCR. TCRdb processed the multiplex PCR reads anew with MiXCR; each CDR3 protein has one entry. The top ten hold approximately 54% of the sample, which has 300,000 to 350,000 distinct CDR3 sequences, about 18% seen once. Fresh 10 ml peripheral blood yielded PBMCs. The V end was cut by 2 bases, the J end by 6 bases, with 18 bases between. The CDR3 totals 15 residues. Germline V lookup: CDR1 SGHRS, CDR2 YFSETQ. This TCR was sampled from a woman aged 45-60 years with Graves' hyperthyroidism. Sequenced sample: blood. V usage is TRBV5-1 and J usage is TRBJ2-7; D may be TRBD1 or TRBD2 (5 bases each). The CDR3 bases are TGCGCCAGCAGCTTAACGGGGCTAGTTGTTGGCGAGCAGTACTTC. This encodes CASSLTGLVVGEQYF.